This passage covers 32 T cell receptor beta chains from one sample sequenced in a study of shared clonotypes between healthy human individuals. Sequencing used immunoSEQ multiplex PCR; TCRdb keeps in-frame clones, though not all of them. Among hundreds of thousands of clones, roughly 96% were seen once, and the ten largest hold roughly 0.1%. Only CD45RO-negative cells positively selected for CCR7 counted as naive CD8 cells, so terminally differentiated effector memory CD45RA+ cells were excluded. The specimen sequenced was naive CD8+ T cells sorted from blood. The receptors here all came from a young woman in good health.

A remark on this clone: The same CDR3 can be traced to other DNA sequences in this sample. The gene calls are TRBV9 and TRBJ1-1; D ambiguous. The V gene lost 3 bases and the J gene lost 0 bases, with 9 bases spanning the gap. The length of the CDR3 is 14 residues. In germline, CDR1 is SGDLS, CDR2 YYNGEE. The CDR3 DNA is TGTGCCAGCAGCGAGGGCAGCATGAACACTGAAGCTTTCTTT. Protein product: CASSEGSMNTEAFF. Based on the CDR3 plus reference TRBV9 and TRBJ1-1, the full variable domain is DSGVTQTPKHLITATGQRVTLRCSPRSGDLSVYWYQQSLDQGLQFLIQYYNGEERAKGNILERFSAQQFPDLHSELNLSSLELGDSALYFCASSEGSMNTEAFFGQGTRLTVV.

The gene calls are TRBV21-1 and TRBJ2-1; whether TRBD1, the table's D call, matches the DNA was not checked. TRBV21-1 is reported as a pseudogene. The CDR3 has 12 residues. This CDR3 reads CASRLVWHEQFF. For the CDR3, the DNA is TGTGCCAGCAGGCTTGTTTGGCATGAGCAGTTCTTC.

The V gene is TRBV7-9, the J gene TRBJ2-1, with D possibly TRBD1 on 5 matching bases. Germline lookup yields CDR1 SEHNR and CDR2 FQNEAQ (reference sequence). The V end lost 5 bases, the J end lost 6 bases, and 17 bases lay between the germline ends. The CDR3 contains 15 residues. The DNA for the CDR3 is TGTGCCAGCAGCGCGGCCCACAGGTCGAGCAATGAGCAGTTCTTC. This encodes CASSAAHRSSNEQFF.

The chain combines TRBV27 with TRBJ2-7; D uncertain. V dropped 2 bases and J dropped 5 bases, with 7 bases sitting between them. Germline CDR1 MNHEY, CDR2 SMNVEV (reference sequence). This CDR3 has 12 amino acids. CDR3 sequence reads: CASSLMADEQYF. The CDR3 DNA follows: TGTGCCAGCAGTTTAATGGCGGACGAGCAGTACTTC.

The V call is TRBV7-9, the J call TRBJ2-4; D not resolved. The CDR3 loop spans 15 amino acids. Germline assignment: CDR1 SEHNR and CDR2 FQNEAQ (reference sequence). V gave up 6 bases and J gave up 5 bases, with 17 bases separating them. The CDR3 reads CASRNDDTRQNIQYF. The CDR3 DNA reads TGTGCCAGCAGGAACGACGACACCCGCCAAAACATTCAGTACTTC.

The rearrangement links TRBV7-3 to TRBJ1-2; a possible D gene is TRBD1 (5 bases). Trimming removed 1 base from V and 0 bases from J, with 33 bases in between. Germline loops: CDR1 SGHTA, CDR2 FQGTGA. This CDR3 contains 23 residues. The CDR3 DNA sequence: TGTGCCAGCAGCTTAAGGGGTCGAACAGGAGGGATAAGTCGGTTATTAGCTAACTATGGCTACACCTTC. It is translated as CASSLRGRTGGISRLLANYGYTF.

This chain connects TRBV7-6 to TRBJ2-7; a possible D gene is TRBD2 (7 bases). Trimming left V 1 base short and J 6 bases short, with 19 bases between. Germline V gene sequence: CDR1 SGHVS, CDR2 FNYEAQ. This CDR3 is built from 16 residues. The CDR3 spells CASSLGGGILGPEQYF. Written as DNA, the CDR3 is TGTGCCAGCAGCTTAGGCGGGGGCATCTTAGGGCCCGAGCAGTACTTC.

The chain joins TRBV10-3 to TRBJ1-5; 8 nucleotides line up with TRBD1. V shed 6 bases, J shed 7 bases, and the junction held 8 bases outside the gene matches. The germline V gene has CDR1 ENHRY and CDR2 SYGVKD. The CDR3 contains 14 residues. The DNA for the CDR3 is TGTGCCATCAGCCACGGGACAGGTCTCCAGCCCCAGCATTTT. Translated, it gives CAISHGTGLQPQHF.

J is TRBJ2-2 and V is TRBV6-1; 9 bases match TRBD1. The CDR3 totals 14 residues. Trimming took 10 bases from V and 5 from J; bases not matched to a gene: 8. CDR1 is MNHNS and CDR2 is SASEGT in the germline V gene. Here the CDR3 reads CATPDRGRTGELFF. The CDR3 coding sequence is TGTGCCACCCCAGACAGGGGGAGGACCGGGGAGCTGTTTTTT.

The J gene is TRBJ1-1, the V gene TRBV7-8; tentative D call: TRBD1 (5 bases). The CDR3 runs to 14 residues. Germline CDR1 and CDR2: SGHVS and FQNEAQ. Trimming shortened V by 1 base and J by 7 bases, and 13 bases separated the two germline ends. CDR3 nucleotides: TGTGCCAGCAGCTTAGATCCCGGGGCGATTGAAGCTTTCTTT. The encoded protein is CASSLDPGAIEAFF.

The chain links TRBV29-1 to TRBJ2-1, with D maybe TRBD1 (5 bases). V shed 7 bases and J shed 4 bases, with 20 bases lying between them. The CDR3 is made up of 15 amino acids. Per the germline V gene, CDR1 is SQVTM and CDR2 is ANQGSEA. DNA of the CDR3: TGCAGCGCATCCCCGCCCGGTCAGGGATACAATGAGCAGTTCTTC. This codes for CSASPPGQGYNEQFF.

The chain uses TRBV7-9 and TRBJ2-3; 8 bases are shared with TRBD1. Unmatched junction bases numbered 6, after V lost 1 base and J lost 6 bases. The CDR3 has 15 residues. Germline V lookup: CDR1 SEHNR, CDR2 FQNEAQ (reference sequence). DNA for the CDR3: TGTGCCAGCAGCTTAGTAGGACAGGGTGACGATACGCAGTATTTT. It translates to CASSLVGQGDDTQYF.

The V call is TRBV15, the J call TRBJ2-1, with 10 bases identical to TRBD2. The CDR3 spans 15 residues. In germline, CDR1 is LNHNV, CDR2 YYDKDF (reference sequence). The ends lost 7 bases at V and 0 bases at J; junction bases unmatched: 3. CDR3 amino acids: CATTSGRRSYNEQFF. The CDR3, as DNA: TGTGCCACCACTAGCGGGAGACGCTCCTACAATGAGCAGTTCTTC.

V is TRBV6-4 and J is TRBJ2-7; D gene unclear. Trimming cost V 3 bases and J 4 bases, with 16 bases left between them. The CDR3 contains 15 residues. CDR1 and CDR2 (germline): MRHNA, SNTAGT. The CDR3 region is CASSDQTCSGYEQYF. The CDR3 DNA reads TGTGCCAGCAGTGATCAAACTTGCTCTGGATACGAGCAGTACTTC.

V is TRBV2 and J is TRBJ1-1, with D perhaps matching TRBD1 (5 bases). This CDR3 spans 13 amino acids. Germline loops: CDR1 SNHLY, CDR2 FYNNEI. Trimming took 7 bases from V and 3 from J, leaving 12 bases between them. CDR3 in DNA: TGTGCCAGCAATTCGGGGGGTTACACTGAAGCTTTCTTT. This gives the protein CASNSGGYTEAFF.

The count of this clone is one. The chain recombines TRBV13 with TRBJ2-1, with D tentatively TRBD2 (5 bases). Germline lookup yields CDR1 PRHDT and CDR2 FYEKMQ (reference sequence). V was trimmed by 3 bases and J by 8 bases, leaving 11 bases between them. The CDR3 covers 13 residues. The CDR3 DNA is TGTGCCAGCAGCTTTTCAGTGAGGGATGAGCAGTTCTTC. This gives the protein CASSFSVRDEQFF.

The V call is TRBV11-2, the J call TRBJ2-7; TRBD1 matches at 7 bases. J gave up 6 bases and V 6 bases, and 11 bases lay outside the gene matches. The germline V gene has CDR1 SGHAT and CDR2 FQNNGV. The CDR3 length is 14 residues. CDR3 in amino acids: CASRHRDSLGEQYF. CDR3 DNA sequence: TGTGCCAGCAGACATAGGGACAGCCTCGGCGAGCAGTACTTC. Filled out from reference TRBV11-2 and TRBJ2-7, the complete variable domain reads EAGVAQSPRYKIIEKRQSVAFWCNPISGHATLYWYQQILGQGPKLLIQFQNNGVVDDSQLPKDRFSAERLKGVDSTLKIQPAKLEDSAVYLCASRHRDSLGEQYFGPGTRLTVT.

This chain uses TRBV11-2 with TRBJ2-3; no reliable D call. CDR1 is SGHAT, CDR2 FQNNGV, per germline. Trimming removed 3 bases at V and 4 bases at J, with 17 bases between. The CDR3 sequence is 16 residues long. CDR3 nucleotide sequence: TGTGCCAGCAGCTTGGATCGAACCCTGGATGCAGATACGCAGTATTTT. Translation gives CASSLDRTLDADTQYF.

The rearrangement uses TRBV7-8 and TRBJ2-7, with a tentative D call TRBD1 (5 bases). Germline V gene sequence: CDR1 SGHVS, CDR2 FQNEAQ. Deletions cut 4 bases from V and 4 bases from J, with 11 bases between. The CDR3 spans 13 residues. Here the CDR3 DNA reads TGTGCCAGCAGCTCTCAGGGATGGTACGAGCAGTACTTC. Its translation is CASSSQGWYEQYF.

The genes are TRBV7-2 and TRBJ2-1; maybe TRBD1 (5 bases). This CDR3 contains 17 residues. The germline gives CDR1 SGHTA, CDR2 FQGNSA. Trimming pared 5 bases from V and 7 bases from J, leaving 24 bases between. In DNA form, the CDR3 reads TGTGCCAGCAGCCTACAATCCTCGTGGGGCCCCGGGAATGAGCAGTTCTTC. The encoded protein is CASSLQSSWGPGNEQFF.

The genes are TRBV2 and TRBJ1-1; D perhaps matches TRBD1 (5 bases). CDR3 length equals 14 residues. Per germline, CDR1 SNHLY and CDR2 FYNNEI. Trimming took 6 bases from V and 1 from J, leaving 12 bases between them. The CDR3 is CASRGQPKNTEAFF. CDR3 coding DNA: TGTGCCAGCAGGGGGCAGCCGAAGAACACTGAAGCTTTCTTT.

The CDR3 DNA follows: TGTGCCAGCAGTTCCAGACTTATGGGGGACTACGAGCAGTACTTC. Translation gives CASSSRLMGDYEQYF. V gene TRBV28 combines with J gene TRBJ2-7; either TRBD1 or TRBD2 may fit D (5 bases each). Germline CDR1 reads MDHEN; CDR2 reads SYDVKM. The V gene lost 4 bases and the J gene lost 3 bases, with 16 bases spanning the gap. There are 15 residues in the CDR3.

The rearrangement links TRBV27 to TRBJ1-5; D possibly corresponds to TRBD1 (5 bases). Germline V gives CDR1 MNHEY, CDR2 SMNVEV (reference sequence). Trimming stripped 6 bases from V and 0 bases from J, with 21 bases between. The length of the CDR3 is 18 residues. This chain's CDR3 is CASSPALPGTDSNQPQHF. The CDR3 bases are TGTGCCAGCAGCCCCGCGCTCCCCGGGACTGATAGCAATCAGCCCCAGCATTTT.

V gene TRBV27 combines with J gene TRBJ2-7; the D is unclear. V dropped 2 bases and J dropped 8 bases, with 4 bases sitting between them. Germline CDR1 is MNHEY and CDR2 is SMNVEV (reference sequence). This CDR3 is 10 amino acids long. The CDR3 nucleotides are TGTGCCAGCAGTTTACGAAAGCAGTACTTC. Protein: CASSLRKQYF.

The chain joins TRBV29-1 to TRBJ1-1; D unclear. V lost 2 bases and J 0 bases, leaving 7 bases between the germline ends. This CDR3 comprises 13 residues. Per the germline V gene, CDR1 is SQVTM and CDR2 is ANQGSEA. The CDR3 protein is CSVEPGLNTEAFF. The CDR3 DNA reads as TGCAGCGTTGAACCGGGATTGAACACTGAAGCTTTCTTT.

The chain carries TRBV4-1 and TRBJ2-3, with 10 bases identical to TRBD2. Germline trimming cut 1 base from V and 6 bases from J; bases unmatched to any gene: 13. The CDR3 extends over 18 amino acids. Per the germline V gene, CDR1 is MGHRA and CDR2 is YSYEKL. DNA of the CDR3: TGCGCCAGCAGCCAAGTTGTGTGGGCTAGCGGGAGTAGCGATACGCAGTATTTT. Encoded protein: CASSQVVWASGSSDTQYF.

This clone has a single count. V and J are TRBV6-5 and TRBJ2-7, with 7 positions matching TRBD2. With V trimmed by 2 bases and J by 3 bases, 4 bases remained unmatched. The CDR3 has 14 residues. Germline CDR1 is MNHEY and CDR2 is SVGAGI. The CDR3 DNA reads TGTGCCAGCAGTTACGGGAGGGCCTACTACGAGCAGTACTTC. Translating it yields CASSYGRAYYEQYF.

J is TRBJ1-1 and V is TRBV7-9; no clear D. V lost 10 bases and J lost 6, with 12 bases in between. The CDR3 loop spans 11 amino acids. Germline CDR1 SEHNR, CDR2 FQNEAQ (reference sequence). In DNA form, the CDR3 reads TGTGCCACCGAGACTGAAGCTGAAGCTTTCTTT. Amino acids: CATETEAEAFF.

J is TRBJ2-1 and V is TRBV5-1, with TRBD2 matching 9 bases. Germline V gene data show CDR1 as SGHRS and CDR2 as YFSETQ. The CDR3 runs 16 residues. The J segment lost 0 bases and the V segment lost 3 bases, leaving 4 bases of the junction unmatched. The CDR3 protein is CASSWSGRTSYNEQFF. CDR3 DNA: TGCGCCAGCAGCTGGAGCGGGAGGACCTCCTACAATGAGCAGTTCTTC.

The chain employs TRBV5-5 and TRBJ2-2, with TRBD2 matching over 9 bases. Trimming cost V 5 bases and J 7 bases; bases outside gene matches: 18. The CDR3 totals 18 residues. Germline CDR1 SGHKS, CDR2 YYEKEE (reference sequence). DNA for the CDR3: TGTGCCAGCAGTCCGGACCGTAGCGGGAGATTCCCGGGCGGGGAGCTGTTTTTT. It yields the protein CASSPDRSGRFPGGELFF. Drawing the rest from reference TRBV5-5 and TRBJ2-2, the complete variable domain is DAGVTQSPTHLIKTRGQQVTLRCSPISGHKSVSWYQQVLGQGPQFIFQYYEKEERGRGNFPDRFSARQFPNYSSELNVNALLLGDSALYLCASSPDRSGRFPGGELFFGEGSRLTVL.

The rearrangement joins TRBV15 to TRBJ2-7; 11 nucleotides line up with TRBD2. The CDR3 is 14 amino acids. The J segment lost 0 bases and the V segment lost 11 bases, leaving 6 bases of the junction unmatched. Germline CDR1 is LNHNV and CDR2 is YYDKDF (reference sequence). Written as DNA, the CDR3 is TGTGCCGCTTCGACTAGCGGGAACTCCTACGAGCAGTACTTC. Translated: CAASTSGNSYEQYF.

The rearrangement uses TRBV7-9 and TRBJ2-1; TRBD2 matches 11 bases. The CDR3 contains 15 residues. Germline values: CDR1 SEHNR, CDR2 FQNEAQ (reference sequence). J gave up 8 bases and V 6 bases, and 9 bases lay outside the gene matches. The DNA for the CDR3 is TGTGCCAGCAGGCTAACTAGCGGGAGTACAGATGAGCAGTTCTTC. Translation gives CASRLTSGSTDEQFF.